The clone carrying this T cell receptor (beta chain) occurred many times. These data are taken from a study of early T cells in non-severe SARS-CoV-2 infection. The V end was cut by 7 bases, the J end by 2 bases, with 5 bases between. This CDR3 comprises 11 residues. Germline V CDR1 and CDR2: SNHLY, FYNNEI. Individually, cDNA molecules had unique molecular identifiers attached to them. TCRdb fed the 5' RACE reads into MiXCR, producing one record per CDR3 protein. The table shows tens of thousands of distinct CDR3 sequences, with about 6% occurring only once. The J gene is TRBJ2-5, the V gene TRBV2; D remains unclear. Material: whole blood, obtained at baseline. This clonotype was sampled from an adult who was a healthcare worker with PCR-confirmed SARS-CoV-2 infection or an uninfected control (not recorded which). The CDR3 region has the DNA TGTGCCAGCACACCTCAAGAGACCCAGTACTTC. This translates into CASTPQETQYF.